This T cell receptor beta chain was documented in a study of T cells in tumors after PD-1 blockade. Study information: Patients received pembrolizumab 200 mg every 3 weeks or cemiplimab 350 mg every 2 weeks. During anti-PD-1 treatment, some patients continued daily vismodegib 150 mg. Study-wide results and limits: Some novel exhausted tumor clones appeared in pre-treatment blood, suggesting peripheral recruitment.

Genomic DNA template from tumor biopsies or peripheral blood, roughly 616 ng to 6,500 ng input. Trimming pared 3 bases from V and 6 bases from J, leaving 3 bases between. Per germline, CDR1 SNHLY and CDR2 FYNNEI. The CDR3 is made up of 11 amino acids. Remarks on this clone: Its specificity is unknown.

The method was immunoSEQ multiplex PCR; TCRdb's version includes in-frame clones alone and lacks a portion of them. The sample records approximately 60,000 clones, roughly 75% being singletons. The V and J genes are TRBV2 and TRBJ2-1; D is ambiguous. The sample consisted of PBMCs, taken before anti-PD-1 treatment. This clonotype was obtained from a human donor with basal cell carcinoma. CDR3: CASSEVNEQFF. The CDR3 coding sequence is TGTGCCAGCAGTGAGGTCAATGAGCAGTTCTTC.